This TCR beta chain was retrieved from a study of control samples from healthy donors and cancer patients. Trimming removed 4 bases from V and 8 bases from J, with 11 bases in between. The CDR3 sequence is 12 residues long. Germline V gene data show CDR1 as LGHDT and CDR2 as YNNKEL (reference sequence). Produced via immunoSEQ multiplex PCR; TCRdb's table is partial and in-frame only. The sample includes under 300,000 clones, about four fifths of them seen just once. This clonotype was sampled from a woman aged 55-69 years with lung cancer. The V gene is TRBV3-1 (or the pseudogene TRBV3-2), the J gene TRBJ1-2, with D possibly TRBD1 on 6 matching bases. The specimen was PBMCs. In nucleotides, the CDR3 is TGTGCCAGCAGCCGCACAGGGTCAGGCTACACCTTC. It encodes CASSRTGSGYTF.